These 2 T cell receptor beta chains came from one sample sequenced in a study of blood T cells in healthy people across ages. Together with a sample-barcoded 5' primer, a J-beta primer mix was included in a second PCR lasting about 6 to 12 cycles. TCRdb re-called the 5' RACE reads through MiXCR, storing one row per CDR3 protein. The sample holds about 1.8 million distinct CDR3 sequences, roughly 50% seen once. Sequencing was done on a sample of blood. The receptor set was obtained from a middle-aged woman in good health.

The chain carries TRBV20-1 and TRBJ2-5, with D possibly being TRBD1 or TRBD2 (5 bases each). V was shortened by 2 bases and J by 0 bases, with 7 bases between the two germline ends. The germline CDR1 and CDR2 sequences are DFQATT and SNEGSKA (reference sequence). This CDR3 contains 13 residues. CDR3 sequence (DNA): TGCAGTGCTAGACTGGGACACCAAGAGACCCAGTACTTC. This translates into CSARLGHQETQYF.

V and J are TRBV5-1 and TRBJ2-6; D remains ambiguous. This CDR3 has 15 residues. V was pared by 0 bases and J by 8 bases, with 12 bases between. Per germline, CDR1 SGHRS and CDR2 YFSETQ. CDR3 sequence reads: CASSLEGAGTNVLTF. CDR3 bases: TGCGCCAGCAGCTTGGAGGGTGCTGGTACCAACGTCCTGACTTTC.